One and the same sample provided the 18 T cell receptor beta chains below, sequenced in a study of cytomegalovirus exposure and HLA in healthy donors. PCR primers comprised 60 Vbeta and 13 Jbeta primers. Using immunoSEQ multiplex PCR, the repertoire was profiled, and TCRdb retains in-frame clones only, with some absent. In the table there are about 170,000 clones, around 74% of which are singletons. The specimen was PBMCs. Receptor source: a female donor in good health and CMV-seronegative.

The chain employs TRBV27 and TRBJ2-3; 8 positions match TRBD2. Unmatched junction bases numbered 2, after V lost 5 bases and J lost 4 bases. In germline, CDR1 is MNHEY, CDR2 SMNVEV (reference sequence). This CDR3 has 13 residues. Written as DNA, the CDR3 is TGTGCCAGCAGTAGCGGGAGTCCAGATACGCAGTATTTT. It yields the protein CASSSGSPDTQYF.

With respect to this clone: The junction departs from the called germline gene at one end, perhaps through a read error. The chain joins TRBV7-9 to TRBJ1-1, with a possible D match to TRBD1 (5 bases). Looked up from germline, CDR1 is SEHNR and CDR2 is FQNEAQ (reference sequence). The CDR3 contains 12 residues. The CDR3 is CASSLGASGAFF. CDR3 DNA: TGTGCCAGCAGTTTAGGGGCCTCGGGGGCTTTCTTT.

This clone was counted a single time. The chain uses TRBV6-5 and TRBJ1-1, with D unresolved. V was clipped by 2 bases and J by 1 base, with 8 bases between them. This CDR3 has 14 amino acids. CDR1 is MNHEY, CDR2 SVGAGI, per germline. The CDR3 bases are TGTGCCAGCAGTTACGGTATGAGGAACACTGAAGCTTTCTTT. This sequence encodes CASSYGMRNTEAFF.

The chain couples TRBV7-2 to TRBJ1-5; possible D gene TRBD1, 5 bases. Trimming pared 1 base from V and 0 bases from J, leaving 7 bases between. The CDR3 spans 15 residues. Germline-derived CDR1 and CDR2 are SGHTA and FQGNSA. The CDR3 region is CASSLGQPSNQPQHF. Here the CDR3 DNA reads TGTGCCAGCAGCTTAGGACAGCCTAGCAATCAGCCCCAGCATTTT.

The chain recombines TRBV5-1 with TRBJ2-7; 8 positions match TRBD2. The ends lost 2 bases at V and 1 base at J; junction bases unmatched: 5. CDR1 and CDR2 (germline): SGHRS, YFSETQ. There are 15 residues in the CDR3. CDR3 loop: CASSLLAAGSYEQYF. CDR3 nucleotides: TGCGCCAGCAGCTTACTAGCGGCAGGATCCTACGAGCAGTACTTC.

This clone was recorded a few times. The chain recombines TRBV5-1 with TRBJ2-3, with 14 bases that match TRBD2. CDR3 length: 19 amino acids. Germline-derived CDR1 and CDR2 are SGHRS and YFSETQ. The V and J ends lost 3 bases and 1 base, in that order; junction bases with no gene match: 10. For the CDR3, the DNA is TGCGCCAGCAGCTCACGTGGCCTGGGACTAGCGGGAGGCACAGATACGCAGTATTTT. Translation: CASSSRGLGLAGGTDTQYF.

The CDR3 reads CASSWAEGTYEQYF. In DNA form, the CDR3 reads TGCGCCAGCAGCTGGGCGGAGGGGACCTACGAGCAGTACTTC. This chain links TRBV5-1 with TRBJ2-7; TRBD2 is a possible D gene (6 bases). The length of the CDR3 is 14 residues. From germline, CDR1 is SGHRS and CDR2 YFSETQ. Deletions cut 3 bases from V and 2 bases from J, with 12 bases between.

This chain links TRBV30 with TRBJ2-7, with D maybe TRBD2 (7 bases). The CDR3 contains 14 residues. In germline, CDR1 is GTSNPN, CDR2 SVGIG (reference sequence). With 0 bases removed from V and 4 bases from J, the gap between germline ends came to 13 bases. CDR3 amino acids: CAWSVRRGQYEQYF. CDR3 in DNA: TGTGCCTGGAGTGTACGGCGGGGGCAGTACGAGCAGTACTTC. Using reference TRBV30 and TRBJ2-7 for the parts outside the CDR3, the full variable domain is SQTIHQWPATLVQPVGSPLSLECTVEGTSNPNLYWYRQAAGRGLQLLFYSVGIGQISSEVPQNLSASRPQDRQFILSSKKLLLSDSGFYLCAWSVRRGQYEQYFGPGTRLTVT.

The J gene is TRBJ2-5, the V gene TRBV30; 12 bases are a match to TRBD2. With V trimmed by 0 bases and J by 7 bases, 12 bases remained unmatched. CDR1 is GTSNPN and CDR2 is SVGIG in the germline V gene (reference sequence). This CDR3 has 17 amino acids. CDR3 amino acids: CAWSVLASGGARGTQYF. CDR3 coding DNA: TGTGCCTGGAGTGTACTGGCTAGCGGGGGGGCCAGAGGGACCCAGTACTTC.

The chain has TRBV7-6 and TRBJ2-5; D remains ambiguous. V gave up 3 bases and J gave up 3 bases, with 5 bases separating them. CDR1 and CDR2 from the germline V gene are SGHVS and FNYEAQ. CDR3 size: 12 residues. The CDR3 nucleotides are TGTGCCAGCAGCTTGGCAGAAGAGACCCAGTACTTC. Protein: CASSLAEETQYF. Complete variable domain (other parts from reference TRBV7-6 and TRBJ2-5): GAGVSQSPRYKVTKRGQDVALRCDPISGHVSLYWYRQALGQGPEFLTYFNYEAQQDKSGLPNDRFSAERPEGSISTLTIQRTEQRDSAMYRCASSLAEETQYFGPGTRLLVL.

The CDR3 here is CASRALTEVNQPQHF. Written as DNA, the CDR3 is TGTGCCAGCAGGGCGCTAACGGAGGTCAATCAGCCCCAGCATTTT. The chain employs TRBV6-1 and TRBJ1-5; no firm D call. This CDR3 is built from 15 residues. Germline CDR1 reads MNHNS; CDR2 reads SASEGT. Trimming removed 6 bases at V and 3 bases at J, with 15 bases between.

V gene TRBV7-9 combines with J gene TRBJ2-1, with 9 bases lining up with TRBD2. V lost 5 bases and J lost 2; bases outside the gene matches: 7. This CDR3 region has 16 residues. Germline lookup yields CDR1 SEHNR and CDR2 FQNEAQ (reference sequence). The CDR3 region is CASSREIAGAYNEQFF. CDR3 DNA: TGTGCCAGCAGCAGGGAAATAGCGGGGGCCTACAATGAGCAGTTCTTC.

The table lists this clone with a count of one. The CDR3 sequence is CASSQEGGQNYGYTF. The CDR3 DNA is TGCGCCAGCAGCCAAGAAGGCGGACAAAACTATGGCTACACCTTC. The chain uses TRBV4-3 and TRBJ1-2, with D tentatively TRBD1 (5 bases). The V end was cut by 0 bases, the J end by 2 bases, with 10 bases between. Germline CDR1 reads LGHNA; CDR2 reads YSLEER. This CDR3 is built from 15 residues.

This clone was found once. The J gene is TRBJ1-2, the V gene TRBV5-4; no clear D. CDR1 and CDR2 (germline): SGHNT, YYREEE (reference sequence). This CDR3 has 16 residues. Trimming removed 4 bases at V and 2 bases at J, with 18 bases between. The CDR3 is CASSGSRPRQNYGYTF. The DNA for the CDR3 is TGTGCCAGCAGCGGGAGCAGGCCCCGCCAGAACTATGGCTACACCTTC.

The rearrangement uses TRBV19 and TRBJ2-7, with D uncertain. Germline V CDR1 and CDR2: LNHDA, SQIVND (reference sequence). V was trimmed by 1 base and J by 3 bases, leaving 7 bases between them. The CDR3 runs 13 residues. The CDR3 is CASSIAFLYEQYF. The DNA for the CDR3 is TGTGCCAGTAGTATAGCGTTTCTCTACGAGCAGTACTTC.

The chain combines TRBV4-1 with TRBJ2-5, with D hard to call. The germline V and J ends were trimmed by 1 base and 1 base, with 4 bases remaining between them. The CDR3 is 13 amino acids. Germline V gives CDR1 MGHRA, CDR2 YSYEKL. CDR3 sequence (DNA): TGCGCCAGCAGCCAAGCCCTCCAAGAGACCCAGTACTTC. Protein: CASSQALQETQYF.

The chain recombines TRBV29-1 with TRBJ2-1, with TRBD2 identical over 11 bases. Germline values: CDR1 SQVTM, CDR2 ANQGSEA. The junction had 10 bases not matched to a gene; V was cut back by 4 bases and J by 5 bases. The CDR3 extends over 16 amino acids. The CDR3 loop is CSVVGSGGGINNEQFF. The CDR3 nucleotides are TGCAGCGTTGTTGGTAGCGGGGGGGGGATTAACAATGAGCAGTTCTTC.

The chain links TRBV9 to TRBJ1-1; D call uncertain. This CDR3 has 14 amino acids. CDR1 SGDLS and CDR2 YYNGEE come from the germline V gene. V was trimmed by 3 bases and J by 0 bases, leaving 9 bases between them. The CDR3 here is CASSAAQVNTEAFF. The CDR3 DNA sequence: TGTGCCAGCAGCGCAGCCCAGGTGAACACTGAAGCTTTCTTT.